This record concerns one T cell receptor (beta chain) sequence. The entry originates in a study of blood T cell repertoires in COVID-19. Per the authors' pipeline: By means of reference gene primer amplification, nucleated cell counts were estimated. Assay used: immunoSEQ multiplex PCR; TCRdb lists only in-frame clones, some missing. The D gene and trimming were derived from the DNA, and the V and J assignments and clone size from that table. Of approximately 440,000 clones listed, 90% are singletons. V shed 2 bases, J shed 6 bases, and the junction held 8 bases outside the gene matches. CDR1 is MNHNS, CDR2 SASEGT, per germline. This CDR3 spans 15 amino acids. The age range of participants was about 18 to 89 years, with residence in about 25 US areas.

The chain has TRBV6-1 and TRBJ1-2; 8 positions agree with TRBD1. Sequencing was carried out using PBMCs or T cells enriched from blood (not recorded which). This TCR derives from a man in his late teens or twenties who had recovered from COVID-19. In nucleotides, the CDR3 is TGTGCCAGCAGTGAACGGGGACAGGTGTTTGATGGCTACACCTTC. Translation: CASSERGQVFDGYTF.